A selection of T cell receptor beta chains follows, all from one sample in a study of T cells after yellow fever vaccination. One entry per CDR3 protein, called by TCRdb with MiXCR from the 5' RACE reads. Of around 320,000 distinct CDR3 sequences listed, roughly 10% are singletons. The sequencing used CD4+ T cells sorted from PBMCs, collected 45 days after the yellow fever booster vaccination. The receptors were gathered from a man aged 18 to 30 who received the YFV17D yellow fever vaccine. The CDR3 runs from the conserved cysteine through the conserved F or W. D genes are given only for firm matches. The size entry is marked missing in some rows and otherwise reads once, few, many or a size class.

abundance | d_gene | j_gene | v_gene | CDR3aa | CDR3nt
few | TRBD2 | TRBJ2-1 | TRBV12-3/TRBV12-4 | CASRGGASYNEQFF | TGTGCCAGCCGGGGGGGGGCCTCCTACAATGAGCAGTTCTTC
- | - | TRBJ1-5 | TRBV7-2 | CASSLVQGSQPQHF | TGTGCCAGCAGCTTAGTACAGGGTAGTCAGCCCCAGCATTTT
few | - | TRBJ1-1 | TRBV4-3 | CASSRAIRDTEAFF | TGCGCCAGCAGCCGCGCGATCCGGGACACTGAAGCTTTCTTT
few | - | TRBJ2-5 | TRBV27 | CASSLTGHETQYF | TGTGCCAGCAGTTTAACGGGTCATGAGACCCAGTACTTC
- | TRBD1 | TRBJ1-2 | TRBV7-2 | CASSFQGAGSYGYTF | TGTGCCAGCAGTTTTCAGGGGGCGGGAAGCTATGGCTACACCTTC
few | - | TRBJ1-2 | TRBV14 | CASSQVARQYGYTF | TGTGCCAGCAGCCAAGTAGCCCGACAGTATGGCTACACCTTC
few | - | TRBJ2-3 | TRBV5-1 | CASSLVQGGKFTDTQYF | TGCGCCAGCAGCTTGGTACAGGGAGGGAAATTCACAGATACGCAGTATTTT
- | - | TRBJ2-5 | TRBV5-1 | CASSLQGRTETQYF | TGCGCCAGCAGCTTACAGGGGAGGACGGAGACCCAGTACTTC
many | - | TRBJ1-4 | TRBV7-2 | CASSRIQQGEKLFF | TGTGCCAGCAGCCGAATACAGCAAGGTGAAAAACTGTTTTTT
- | TRBD2 | TRBJ2-5 | TRBV4-2 | CASSQDQRGGWETQYF | TGTGCCAGCAGCCAAGATCAACGGGGGGGCTGGGAGACCCAGTACTTC
few | TRBD1 | TRBJ1-1 | TRBV27 | CASSHQGGRMNTEAFF | TGTGCCAGCAGTCACCAGGGGGGCCGGATGAACACTGAAGCTTTCTTT